Each of the 5 T cell receptor beta chains below was sequenced from the same sample in a study of cytomegalovirus exposure and HLA in healthy donors. Here immunoSEQ multiplex PCR was the method, and the copy in TCRdb shows in-frame clones only, minus some. The profile shows 110,000 or so clones, about 88% of them singletons. Source material: PBMCs. The source of these receptors is a woman aged 18-35 years in good health and CMV-seropositive.

The chain combines TRBV19 with TRBJ1-4; 10 bases line up with TRBD1. CDR1 and CDR2 (germline): LNHDA, SQIVND (reference sequence). The CDR3 consists of 14 residues. Trimming cost V 6 bases and J 8 bases; bases outside gene matches: 6. As DNA, the CDR3 is TGTGCCAGTAGGAAGGGACAGGGGAACGAAAAACTGTTTTTT. Its protein is CASRKGQGNEKLFF.

The rearrangement links TRBV11-2 to TRBJ2-7; the match to TRBD1 covers 8 bases. Germline CDR1 is SGHAT and CDR2 is FQNNGV. This CDR3 region has 15 residues. V lost 3 bases to trimming and J lost 3 bases; unmatched junction nucleotides: 7. Here the CDR3 DNA reads TGTGCCAGCAGCTTTGCCGGGACAGGAGTCTACGAGCAGTACTTC. This codes for CASSFAGTGVYEQYF. Together with reference TRBV11-2 and TRBJ2-7, the CDR3 gives the full variable domain: EAGVAQSPRYKIIEKRQSVAFWCNPISGHATLYWYQQILGQGPKLLIQFQNNGVVDDSQLPKDRFSAERLKGVDSTLKIQPAKLEDSAVYLCASSFAGTGVYEQYFGPGTRLTVT.

The J gene is TRBJ1-3, the V gene TRBV7-9, with D hard to call. CDR1 SEHNR and CDR2 FQNEAQ come from the germline V gene (reference sequence). The CDR3 is made up of 15 amino acids. The germline V and J ends were trimmed by 2 bases and 0 bases, with 8 bases remaining between them. In nucleotides, the CDR3 is TGTGCCAGCAGCTTATGGGAGAGCTCTGGAAACACCATATATTTT. Translation: CASSLWESSGNTIYF.

Details on this clone: Compared with germline, one end of the junction differs, possibly owing to a read error. The chain has TRBV27 and TRBJ1-1, with D maybe TRBD1 (5 bases). This CDR3 comprises 16 residues. CDR1 and CDR2 from the germline V gene are MNHEY and SMNVEV (reference sequence). The CDR3 DNA reads as TGTGCCAGCAGTCTATCCCTATTAGGCGGGGGAACTGAAGCTTTCTTT. It encodes CASSLSLLGGGTEAFF.

Only one count was recorded for this clone. The chain carries TRBV5-4 and TRBJ2-3, with 9 bases aligning to TRBD2. The CDR3 contains 17 residues. From germline, CDR1 is SGHNT and CDR2 YYREEE (reference sequence). The V segment lost 0 bases and the J segment 4 bases; nucleotides outside the gene matches: 9. CDR3 DNA sequence: TGTGCCAGCAGCTTGGAGCCAGCGGGGGGATTGGCAGATACGCAGTATTTT. This encodes CASSLEPAGGLADTQYF.